This section outlines one T cell receptor (beta chain) sequence together with its context. These data come from a study of blood T cell repertoires in COVID-19. CDR3 size: 14 residues. From germline, CDR1 is SNHLY and CDR2 FYNNEI. The V gene lost 5 bases and the J gene lost 7 bases, with 12 bases spanning the gap. TCRdb's table, derived via immunoSEQ multiplex PCR, lists solely in-frame clones and lacks some. The sample consists of tens of thousands of clones, over 85% of them appearing once. This receptor was identified in a human donor in a cohort sampled during active COVID-19. The gene calls are TRBV2 and TRBJ1-6; tentatively, D is TRBD1 (6 bases). Sequenced input: peripheral blood. The DNA for the CDR3 is TGTGCCAGCAGTAGGGACATGATGAATTCACCCCTCCACTTT. Translating gives CASSRDMMNSPLHF.